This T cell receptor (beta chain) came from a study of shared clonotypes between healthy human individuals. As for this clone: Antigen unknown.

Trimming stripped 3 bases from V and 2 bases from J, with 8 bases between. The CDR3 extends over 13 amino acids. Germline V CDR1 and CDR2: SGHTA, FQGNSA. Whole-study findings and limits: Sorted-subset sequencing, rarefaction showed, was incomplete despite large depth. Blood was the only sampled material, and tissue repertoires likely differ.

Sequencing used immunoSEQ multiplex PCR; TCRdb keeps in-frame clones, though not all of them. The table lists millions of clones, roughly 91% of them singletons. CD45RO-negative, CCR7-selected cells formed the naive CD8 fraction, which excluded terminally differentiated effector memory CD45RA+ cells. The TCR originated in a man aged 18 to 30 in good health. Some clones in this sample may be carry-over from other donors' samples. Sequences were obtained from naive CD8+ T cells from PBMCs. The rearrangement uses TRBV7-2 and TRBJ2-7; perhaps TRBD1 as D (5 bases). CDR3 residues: CASSFGRAYEQYF. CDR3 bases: TGTGCCAGCAGCTTTGGCAGGGCCTACGAGCAGTACTTC.